This TCR beta chain was sequenced in a study of beta chain features in type 1 diabetes. On the study more broadly: Examination covered around 98 million sorted cells spanning all samples.

This clone occurred a few times. Its antigen is as yet unknown. Sorting that relied on CD45RO/CCR7/CD25/CD127/CD95/CD27 yielded CD4+ naive, central memory, regulatory and stem cell-like memory cells. Trimming cost V 5 bases and J 0 bases, with 8 bases left between them. The CDR3 totals 14 residues. Germline CDR1 reads GTSNPN; CDR2 reads SVGIG (reference sequence). Isolated RNA was reverse transcribed in full, so expressed TCRB transcripts were sequenced. Assay: immunoSEQ multiplex PCR; the TCRdb copy retains only in-frame clones and omits some. The sample has 300,000 or so clones; roughly a tenth are singletons. Study observations and caveats: Sampled from patients, naive, central memory and Treg TCRB repertoires appeared more similar than those sampled from healthy donors. Reduced insertions and increased deletions marked VDJ junctions in type 1 diabetes patients. Researchers report that Type 1 diabetes patients had moderately but significantly shorter TCRB CDR3s across all four CD4+ subsets.

Sequencing input: central memory CD4+ T cells from blood. The chain is built from TRBV30 and TRBJ2-6, with D tentatively TRBD2 (5 bases). The sequence came from a man aged 25 to 40 with type 1 diabetes. This CDR3 is CAWGLSSGANVLTF. CDR3 DNA: TGTGCCTGGGGACTGAGCTCTGGGGCCAACGTCCTGACTTTC.